A selection of T cell receptor beta chains follows, all from one sample in a study of blood T cell repertoires in COVID-19. The data were produced by immunoSEQ multiplex PCR, yet TCRdb's version contains in-frame clones alone and is incomplete. The table has around 97,000 clones, 70% to 90% seen once. Sequenced: peripheral blood. These receptors all stem from a man in his fifties in a cohort sampled during active COVID-19. Each CDR3 is given with its conserved first and last residue. The D gene is left open where the match is weak. Size tells how often a clone was seen (once, few, many) or the class of an expanded clone, and some rows leave it out.

D gene	V gene	J gene	clone size	CDR3 length	CDR3 DNA	CDR3 protein
TRBD1	TRBV24-1	TRBJ2-7	once	14	TGTGCCACCAGCCACAACAGGGGGCTCTACGAGCAGTACTTC	CATSHNRGLYEQYF
TRBD1	TRBV6-1	TRBJ2-1	-	13	TGTGCCAGCAGTGACGGAGGACAGGGGGTGTTTTTCTTC	CASSDGGQGVFFF
-	TRBV10-2	TRBJ1-3	once	17	TGCGCCAGCGCCCCTCTTAAGTCCGGGACAAGCGGAAACACCATATATTTT	CASAPLKSGTSGNTIYF
-	TRBV13	TRBJ2-2	-	16	TGTGCCAGCAGCTCCTCCGACAGACCGACCGGCGGGGAGCTGTTTTTT	CASSSSDRPTGGELFF
-	TRBV29-1	TRBJ2-7	-	11	TGCAGCGTCGCGACATCCTACGAGCAGTACTTC	CSVATSYEQYF
-	TRBV2	TRBJ1-3	-	17	TGTGCCAGCAGCCCCCCCCCTGGACAGCGGACTGGAAACACCATATATTTT	CASSPPPGQRTGNTIYF
TRBD2	TRBV5-1	TRBJ2-5	-	17	TGCGCCAGCAGCTTGGAACCCGGGACTAGCGCCCCAGGGGCCCAGTACTTC	CASSLEPGTSAPGAQYF
TRBD2	TRBV6-6	TRBJ2-7	-	16	TGTGCCAGCAGTCCTATTAGCGGGGGCGCGCCCTACGAGCAGTACTTC	CASSPISGGAPYEQYF
TRBD2	TRBV11-2	TRBJ2-1	-	16	TGTGCCAGCAGCCCCCCGGGACTAGCAGGGTCCAATGAGCAGTTCTTC	CASSPPGLAGSNEQFF
TRBD2	TRBV7-8	TRBJ2-1	-	15	TGTGCCAGCAGCCCATTGAGACTAGCGGGGGGGGAGCAGTTCTTC	CASSPLRLAGGEQFF
TRBD1	TRBV24-1	TRBJ2-1	-	15	TGTGCCACCAGCCCCCGGGACAGACCTTACAATGAGCAGTTCTTC	CATSPRDRPYNEQFF
-	TRBV10-3	TRBJ1-6	-	14	TGTGCCATCACGTCACAGGTGGGCTATTCACCCCTCCACTTT	CAITSQVGYSPLHF
-	TRBV5-6	TRBJ1-5	-	15	TGTGCCAGCAGCTTGGGGCAGGCTAGCAATCAGCCCCAGCATTTT	CASSLGQASNQPQHF
-	TRBV7-6	TRBJ2-7	-	15	TGTGCCAGCAGCTTAGGGCCGGACAGCTCCTACGAGCAGTACTTC	CASSLGPDSSYEQYF
TRBD2	TRBV3-1/TRBV3-2	TRBJ2-1	-	13	TGTGCCAGCAGCCAAGATACGGGGGGGCCGGGATTCTTC	CASSQDTGGPGFF
-	TRBV7-9	TRBJ1-1	-	16	TGTGCCAGCAGTTCGAAGATCAGGGCAGAAGATACTGAAGCTTTCTTT	CASSSKIRAEDTEAFF
-	TRBV7-2	TRBJ2-5	-	13	TGTGCCACCTCAGGGGCTCAAGGAGAGACCCAGTACTTC	CATSGAQGETQYF
-	TRBV6-5	TRBJ1-1	few	15	TGTGCCAGCAGTTACCGGGGGGTCTACGGCACTGAAGCTTTCTTT	CASSYRGVYGTEAFF
-	TRBV6-6	TRBJ1-3	-	15	TGTGCCAGCAGTTACGAGACAGAGGCTGGAAACACCATATATTTT	CASSYETEAGNTIYF
-	TRBV5-1	TRBJ1-1	-	15	TGCGCCAGCAGCGGTGCAGGGGTTATGAACACTGAAGCTTTCTTT	CASSGAGVMNTEAFF
-	TRBV21-1	TRBJ1-1	-	18	TGTGCCAGCAGCCTGGACCTTGGTGACGGGGAGCGGTCCACTGAAGCTTTCTTT	CASSLDLGDGERSTEAFF
TRBD2	TRBV4-1	TRBJ2-1	-	18	TGCGCCAGCAGCCTAGAACCCGGGACTAGCTCCTCCTACAATGAGCAGTTCTTC	CASSLEPGTSSSYNEQFF
TRBD2	TRBV7-7	TRBJ2-3	-	16	TGTGCTAGCAGCCCCCGGACTAGCGGGGGGGCAGATACGCAGTATTTT	CASSPRTSGGADTQYF
-	TRBV5-1	TRBJ2-5	-	13	TGCGCCAGCAGCTTGGTTAGCCGGGAGACCCAGTACTTC	CASSLVSRETQYF
-	TRBV7-2	TRBJ2-5	-	13	TGTGCCAGCAGCTTCCCCCTTAAAGAGACCCAGTACTTC	CASSFPLKETQYF
TRBD1	TRBV7-2	TRBJ1-5	-	17	TGTGCCAGCAGCTTTCCATCCTATGGACAGGGTAATCAGCCCCAGCATTTT	CASSFPSYGQGNQPQHF
-	TRBV15	TRBJ1-4	-	20	TGTGCCACCAGCAGGTCACCGGGACTGACGATGAGTTCAACTAATGAAAAACTGTTTTTT	CATSRSPGLTMSSTNEKLFF
-	TRBV18	TRBJ1-1	-	14	TGTGCCAGCTCACCGGAGGTAATGAACACTGAAGCTTTCTTT	CASSPEVMNTEAFF
-	TRBV6-5	TRBJ1-2	-	16	TGTGCCAGCAGTTACGCCGCCCGAGGACTTAACTATGGCTACACCTTC	CASSYAARGLNYGYTF
TRBD2	TRBV27	TRBJ2-3	-	15	TGTGCCAGCAGCTCCGGGACTAGCGGCACAGATACGCAGTATTTT	CASSSGTSGTDTQYF
-	TRBV5-1	TRBJ1-1	-	14	TGCGCCAGCGGGCGGGGGACCATGAACACTGAAGCTTTCTTT	CASGRGTMNTEAFF
TRBD1	TRBV2	TRBJ2-3	-	15	TGTGCCAGCAGTGACTTCGGGACAGGGGTAGATACGCAGTATTTT	CASSDFGTGVDTQYF
-	TRBV7-2	TRBJ2-5	-	17	TGTGCCAGCAGCTTAAGGAGAGGGGGACCACACCAAGAGACCCAGTACTTC	CASSLRRGGPHQETQYF
TRBD2	TRBV6-2/TRBV6-3	TRBJ2-7	-	14	TGTGCCAGCAGTGGCCAGCGGGGGTCCTACGAGCAGTACTTC	CASSGQRGSYEQYF
TRBD1	TRBV3-1/TRBV3-2	TRBJ1-6	-	15	TGTGCCAGCAGCCAAGGAGGGGCAGGGGGAGGACCCCTCCACTTT	CASSQGGAGGGPLHF
-	TRBV19	TRBJ2-3	-	14	TGTGCCAGTAGCAACGGGGGAAACACAGATACGCAGTATTTT	CASSNGGNTDTQYF
TRBD1	TRBV9	TRBJ1-3	once	14	TGTGCCAGCGGGACAGGGACCCCTGGAAACACCATATATTTT	CASGTGTPGNTIYF
TRBD1	TRBV28	TRBJ1-1	-	15	TGTGCCAGCACTCCCACAGGGGTACAGCGTGGTGAAGCTTTCTTT	CASTPTGVQRGEAFF
-	TRBV6-5	TRBJ1-5	-	13	TGTGCCAGCAGTTACAGTGGTGGCAGCGAACTCCATTTT	CASSYSGGSELHF
TRBD2	TRBV19	TRBJ2-7	-	15	TGTGCCAGTAGTATAAAGGGACTAGCAGGTTACGAGCAGTACTTC	CASSIKGLAGYEQYF
-	TRBV27	TRBJ2-3	-	14	TGTGCCAGCAGTCCTCTCCAGGACAGAGGGCCGCAGTATTTT	CASSPLQDRGPQYF
TRBD1	TRBV11-2	TRBJ2-7	once	15	TGTGCCAGCAGCTTAATAAGACAGGGGATCTACGAGCAGTACTTC	CASSLIRQGIYEQYF
TRBD2	TRBV6-6	TRBJ2-1	-	13	TGTGCCAGCAGTTACGGGCGGGGGGCCGAGCAGTTCTTC	CASSYGRGAEQFF
-	TRBV5-1	TRBJ1-3	once	17	TGCGCCAGCAGCTTGGGTTCAGGCCGAAGCTCTGGAAACACCATATATTTT	CASSLGSGRSSGNTIYF
TRBD1	TRBV7-6	TRBJ1-3	-	16	TGTGCCAGCAGCCATGGGGACAGGGGCTCTGGAAACACCATATATTTT	CASSHGDRGSGNTIYF
TRBD2	TRBV19	TRBJ2-3	-	17	TGTGCCAGTAGTATCCTCCTTCAACTAGCGGGGTCTGATACGCAGTATTTT	CASSILLQLAGSDTQYF
-	TRBV7-2	TRBJ1-1	once	13	TGTGCCAGCAGCCCCACAGGGTTCACTGAAGCTTTCTTT	CASSPTGFTEAFF
-	TRBV6-6	TRBJ1-5	-	16	TGTGCCAGCAGTTACCTCGGCAGGGGATATAATCAGCCCCAGCATTTT	CASSYLGRGYNQPQHF
TRBD1	TRBV28	TRBJ2-1	-	14	TGTGCCAGCAGCCTCACCGAGGGGGCTGCTGAGCAGTTCTTC	CASSLTEGAAEQFF
TRBD1	TRBV18	TRBJ1-1	-	17	TGTGCCAGCTCACCACTAGACAGGGGGGCAGGGAATACTGAAGCTTTCTTT	CASSPLDRGAGNTEAFF
TRBD2	TRBV7-6	TRBJ2-2	-	18	TGTGCCAGCAGCCCAAGGGTGGCTAGCGGGCGAGACACCGGGGAGCTGTTTTTT	CASSPRVASGRDTGELFF
-	TRBV7-9	TRBJ2-1	-	17	TGTGCCAGCAGCCCCAGGGACACGATGACTGGCTACAATGAGCAGTTCTTC	CASSPRDTMTGYNEQFF
TRBD1	TRBV29-1	TRBJ1-4	-	12	TGCAGCGTCAAGGACAGGGGTGAAAAACTGTTTTTT	CSVKDRGEKLFF
TRBD1	TRBV5-3	TRBJ1-2	-	14	TGTGCCAGCCCTGTAGCGGGACAGATTTATGGCTACACCTTC	CASPVAGQIYGYTF
-	TRBV5-1	TRBJ2-1	-	14	TGCGCCAGCTCCTTCGGGTCCCATAACAATGAGCAGTTCTTC	CASSFGSHNNEQFF
-	TRBV5-1	TRBJ2-7	-	11	TGCGCCAGCAGCTTGGACGGCGAGCAGTACTTC	CASSLDGEQYF